This T cell receptor beta chain is from a study of ipilimumab plus nivolumab after autologous stem cell transplantation. About the research overall: Typical patient got 5 or 6 ipilimumab doses and under 10 nivolumab doses (median).

The table lists this clone with a count of one. Its antigen is still unknown. The CDR3 loop spans 10 amino acids. CDR1 and CDR2 (germline): LNHDA, SQIVND (reference sequence). The V end was cut by 7 bases, the J end by 11 bases, with 11 bases between. Study results and limitations: Per the authors, repertoire, Treg and microbiota data justify further study.

Assay used: immunoSEQ multiplex PCR; TCRdb lists only in-frame clones, some missing. Of more than 9,500 clones listed, around 63% are singletons. Checkpoint therapy with ipilimumab 1 mg/kg began 14 to 28 days after transplant. The chain couples TRBV19 to TRBJ2-5; D is possibly TRBD2 (6 bases). The starting material was PBMCs, obtained in a trial of ipilimumab plus nivolumab as post-transplant consolidation. The sequence was obtained from a male donor with diffuse large B-cell lymphoma. The CDR3 nucleotides are TGTGCCAGTATTGGACTACTTCAGTACTTC. Protein sequence: CASIGLLQYF. Filled out from reference TRBV19 and TRBJ2-5, the complete variable domain reads DGGITQSPKYLFRKEGQNVTLSCEQNLNHDAMYWYRQDPGQGLRLIYYSQIVNDFQKGDIAEGYSVSREKKESFPLTVTSAQKNPTAFYLCASIGLLQYFGPGTRLLVL.